This TCR beta chain was identified in a study of shared clonotypes between healthy human individuals. Study-wide background: The donor pool was made up of a couple of women and a few men aged 18 to 49.

Comment on this clone: Its antigen is unidentified.

V lost 4 bases and J lost 0, with 16 bases in between. This CDR3 is 16 amino acids long. Germline-derived CDR1 and CDR2 are SGHKS and YYEKEE (reference sequence). General study findings and limits: Unshared clonotypes carried lower generation probabilities than those common to all four donors.

The protocol was immunoSEQ multiplex PCR, while the TCRdb copy is restricted to in-frame clones and leaves out a portion. The data hold hundreds of thousands of clones, with around 97% observed a single time. This clonotype originated in a woman aged 25 to 39 in good health. The sample comprised naive CD4+ T cells sorted from blood. The sample's subset: CD45RA+ positively selected. The gene calls are TRBV5-5 and TRBJ1-2; unclear D gene. The CDR3 loop is CASSRLGTDTNYGYTF. The CDR3, as DNA: TGTGCCAGCAGCCGGTTAGGAACAGACACTAACTATGGCTACACCTTC. Filled out from reference TRBV5-5 and TRBJ1-2, the complete variable domain reads DAGVTQSPTHLIKTRGQQVTLRCSPISGHKSVSWYQQVLGQGPQFIFQYYEKEERGRGNFPDRFSARQFPNYSSELNVNALLLGDSALYLCASSRLGTDTNYGYTFGSGTRLTVV.